Shown below are 7 T cell receptor beta chains from a single sample sequenced in a study of OX40 agonist ivuxolimab in advanced cancers. The repertoire was sequenced with immunoSEQ multiplex PCR; TCRdb's copy has only in-frame clones and lacks some. The sample includes 60,000 to 65,000 clones, 89% of them seen just once. The sample here was CD4+ or CD8+ T cells sorted from blood, taken in a trial of the OX40 agonist ivuxolimab. The origin of the receptors is an adult with an advanced solid tumor such as melanoma, head and neck, liver or kidney cancer.

As for this clone: Other DNA sequences in this sample translate to the same CDR3. This chain uses TRBV7-3 with TRBJ2-7; possible D gene TRBD1, 6 bases. The CDR3 loop spans 14 amino acids. Germline V CDR1 and CDR2: SGHTA, FQGTGA. Deletions cut 2 bases from V and 3 bases from J, with 11 bases between. CDR3 protein: CASSLGAGDYEQYF. In nucleotides, the CDR3 is TGTGCCAGCAGCTTAGGCGCAGGGGACTACGAGCAGTACTTC.

The chain couples TRBV5-5 to TRBJ2-7; 8 nucleotides agree with TRBD2. The ends lost 6 bases at V and 2 bases at J; junction bases unmatched: 7. Looked up from germline, CDR1 is SGHKS and CDR2 is YYEKEE (reference sequence). The length of the CDR3 is 14 residues. The CDR3 DNA is TGTGCCAGCATTGGAACTAGCGGAACCTACGAGCAGTACTTC. Encoded protein: CASIGTSGTYEQYF.

This rearrangement joins TRBV6-5 to TRBJ1-1, with TRBD1 as a possible D gene (5 bases). The ends were cut back, 5 bases at V and 1 base at J, with 14 bases in the middle. The CDR3 runs to 15 residues. Germline CDR1 and CDR2: MNHEY and SVGAGI. CDR3 sequence reads: CASSQTPGGNTEAFF. DNA of the CDR3: TGTGCCAGCAGTCAAACCCCGGGGGGGAACACTGAAGCTTTCTTT.

V gene TRBV27 combines with J gene TRBJ2-7; D might be TRBD2 (6 bases). This CDR3 is 15 amino acids long. Germline V gene lookup returns CDR1 MNHEY and CDR2 SMNVEV (reference sequence). V shed 5 bases and J shed 0 bases, with 14 bases lying between them. CDR3 loop: CASSSGQTNSYEQYF. The CDR3 nucleotides read TGTGCCAGCAGTAGCGGGCAAACGAACTCCTACGAGCAGTACTTC.

The chain has TRBV5-4 and TRBJ2-2; maybe TRBD2 (5 bases). From germline, CDR1 is SGHNT and CDR2 YYREEE (reference sequence). CDR3 length: 14 amino acids. V lost 7 bases and J 1 base, leaving 11 bases between the germline ends. The CDR3 is CASLSGGNTGELFF. As DNA, the CDR3 is TGTGCCAGCCTAAGCGGAGGGAACACCGGGGAGCTGTTTTTT. Together with reference TRBV5-4 and TRBJ2-2, the CDR3 gives the full variable domain: ETGVTQSPTHLIKTRGQQVTLRCSSQSGHNTVSWYQQALGQGPQFIFQYYREEENGRGNFPPRFSGLQFPNYSSELNVNALELDDSALYLCASLSGGNTGELFFGEGSRLTVL.

The chain combines TRBV27 with TRBJ1-5; D is unclear. This CDR3 comprises 12 residues. Germline V gene lookup returns CDR1 MNHEY and CDR2 SMNVEV (reference sequence). Trimming stripped 3 bases from V and 5 bases from J, with 5 bases between. The CDR3 sequence is CASSFLDQPQHF. As DNA, the CDR3 is TGTGCCAGCAGTTTTTTAGATCAGCCCCAGCATTTT.

In the case of this clone: Since no conserved phenylalanine or tryptophan closes the CDR3, a read error is the likely cause. The chain links TRBV13 to TRBJ1-1; D is unclear. CDR1 is PRHDT and CDR2 is FYEKMQ in the germline V gene (reference sequence). The CDR3 is 15 amino acids. The V end was cut by 4 bases, the J end by 0 bases, with 12 bases between. CDR3 in amino acids: CASSSIQLMNTEAFL. Here the CDR3 DNA reads TGTGCCAGCAGCTCCATACAGCTCATGAACACTGAAGCTTTCCTT.